This entry concerns a single TCR beta chain. In the study's own analysis: Estimation of nucleated cell counts relied on the amplification of reference gene primers. TCRdb's copy holds only in-frame clones and misses some; the assay was immunoSEQ multiplex PCR. The DNA was the basis for D and trimming; V, J and clone size are from that table. Counted here are 25,000 to 30,000 clones, around 92% occurring once; the ten biggest clones make up around 0.86%. This specimen comes from a study of blood T cell repertoires in COVID-19. About the research overall: The samples span acute and convalescent COVID-19 from the United States, Italy and Spain.

This CDR3 is 15 amino acids long. The V segment lost 5 bases and the J segment 5 bases; nucleotides outside the gene matches: 8. Germline CDR1 MNHEY, CDR2 SVGEGT. The clonotype was recovered from a woman aged 70-85 years with COVID-19, enrolled during active disease. The gene calls are TRBV6-2 or TRBV6-3 and TRBJ2-1; 8 bases are a match to TRBD2. Sequencing was performed on peripheral blood. The CDR3 nucleotides are TGTGCCAGCAGTCCCGGGACTAGTTTCGACAATGAGCAGTTCTTC. Translated, it gives CASSPGTSFDNEQFF.